This T cell receptor beta chain was profiled in a study of Ad26.COV2.S vaccination and SARS-CoV-2 variants. Germline CDR1 and CDR2: SEHNR and FQNEAQ (reference sequence). The CDR3 sequence is 11 residues long. Comment on this clone: At one of its ends the junction is not consistent with the germline gene, which may arise from a read error.

Measured with immunoSEQ multiplex PCR; TCRdb has only the in-frame clones, and not every one. The sample includes about 350,000 clones, around 89% of them seen just once. Specified treatment: roughly 19 received Ad26.COV2.S at low or high dose, single or two shots; 5 received placebo; per-sample allocation not given. Sampling occurred on day 63 after the first vaccine or placebo injection. This rearrangement joins TRBV7-9 to TRBJ2-5; 8 bases map to TRBD1. Sequencing used peripheral blood, obtained in a trial of Ad26.COV2.S vaccine versus placebo. The origin of this receptor is a person between 18 and 65 years old who received the Ad26.COV2.S COVID-19 vaccine or a placebo. The CDR3 nucleotides are TGTGCCAGCAGCCTCGGACAGGGATACCACTTC. It translates to CASSLGQGYHF.